The 2 T cell receptor beta chains below were found in one sample sequenced in a study of OX40 agonist ivuxolimab in advanced cancers. Generated by immunoSEQ multiplex PCR, the TCRdb table keeps only in-frame clones and is missing some. The sample consists of about 140,000 clones, just over 90% of them appearing once. The sequencing here drew on CD4+ or CD8+ T cells sorted from blood, taken in a trial of the OX40 agonist ivuxolimab. The receptors come from an adult with an advanced solid tumor such as melanoma, head and neck, liver or kidney cancer.

This rearrangement joins TRBV6-5 to TRBJ2-7; TRBD2 matches 12 bases. CDR1 MNHEY and CDR2 SVGAGI come from the germline V gene. J was trimmed by 6 bases and V by 2 bases; bases with no gene match: 2. The CDR3 covers 14 residues. The CDR3 DNA is TGTGCCAGCAGTTACGGACTAGCGGGACCCGAGCAGTACTTC. Residues: CASSYGLAGPEQYF.

The V call is TRBV7-2, the J call TRBJ1-4, with D possibly matching TRBD1 (5 bases). V was shortened by 4 bases and J by 0 bases, with 21 bases between the two germline ends. CDR3 length: 19 amino acids. Germline CDR1 is SGHTA and CDR2 is FQGNSA. The CDR3 region is CASSSPPGGGTATNEKLFF. As DNA, the CDR3 is TGTGCCAGCAGCTCCCCTCCGGGGGGGGGAACGGCAACTAATGAAAAACTGTTTTTT.